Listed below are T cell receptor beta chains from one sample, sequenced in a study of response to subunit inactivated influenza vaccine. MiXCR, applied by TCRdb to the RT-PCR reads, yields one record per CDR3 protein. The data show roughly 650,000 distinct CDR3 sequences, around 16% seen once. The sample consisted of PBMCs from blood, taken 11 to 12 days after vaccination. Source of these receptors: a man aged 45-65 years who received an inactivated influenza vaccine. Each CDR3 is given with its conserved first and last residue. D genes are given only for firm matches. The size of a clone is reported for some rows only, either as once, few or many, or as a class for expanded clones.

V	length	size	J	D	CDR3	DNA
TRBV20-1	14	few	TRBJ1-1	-	CSAWTPGGETEAFF	TGCAGTGCGTGGACCCCTGGGGGAGAGACTGAAGCTTTCTTT
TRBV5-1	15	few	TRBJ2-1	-	CASSLVEGSYNEQFF	TGCGCCAGCAGCTTGGTAGAGGGCTCCTACAATGAGCAGTTCTTC
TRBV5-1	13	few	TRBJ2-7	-	CASSLAASGEQYF	TGCGCCAGCAGCTTGGCCGCCAGCGGCGAGCAGTACTTC
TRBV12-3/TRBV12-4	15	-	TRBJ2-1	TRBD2	CVSSFPGLADNEQFF	TGTGTCAGCAGTTTTCCGGGACTAGCGGACAATGAGCAGTTCTTC
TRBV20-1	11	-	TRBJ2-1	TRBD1	CSAGAGGEQFF	TGCAGCGCCGGGGCAGGGGGTGAGCAGTTCTTC
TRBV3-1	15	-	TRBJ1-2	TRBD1	CASSQASGGNYGYTF	TGTGCCAGCAGCCAAGCTTCAGGGGGCAACTATGGCTACACCTTC
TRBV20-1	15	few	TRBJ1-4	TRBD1	CSARDRDRTNEKLFF	TGCAGTGCTAGAGATCGGGACAGGACTAATGAAAAACTGTTTTTT
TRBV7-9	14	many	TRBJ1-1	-	CASSFLPSGTEAFF	TGTGCCAGCAGCTTCTTACCTTCAGGCACTGAAGCTTTCTTT
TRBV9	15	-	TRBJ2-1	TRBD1	CASSAQGAFYNEQFF	TGTGCCAGCAGCGCTCAGGGGGCTTTCTACAATGAGCAGTTCTTC
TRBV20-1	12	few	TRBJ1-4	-	CSARRGTEKLFF	TGCAGTGCTAGGCGGGGGACTGAAAAACTGTTTTTT
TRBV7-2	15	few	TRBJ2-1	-	CASSFGHPVYNEQFF	TGTGCCAGCAGCTTTGGACATCCCGTATACAATGAGCAGTTCTTC
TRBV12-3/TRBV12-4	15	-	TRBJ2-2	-	CASSLAGGLGGELFF	TGTGCCAGCAGTTTAGCTGGGGGTTTAGGAGGGGAGCTGTTTTTT
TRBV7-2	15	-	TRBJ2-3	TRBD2	CASSLGGLAPDTQYF	TGTGCCAGCAGCTTAGGGGGACTAGCGCCAGATACGCAGTATTTT
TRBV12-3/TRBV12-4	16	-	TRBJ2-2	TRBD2	CASSLSAGRATGELFF	TGTGCCAGCAGTTTATCGGCGGGGAGGGCCACCGGGGAGCTGTTTTTT
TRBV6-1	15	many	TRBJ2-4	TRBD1	CASSTPTGRGNIQYF	TGTGCCAGCAGTACCCCGACAGGCAGGGGGAACATTCAGTACTTC
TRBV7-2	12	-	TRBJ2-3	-	CASSSQQNTQYF	TGTGCCAGCAGCTCCCAGCAAAATACGCAGTATTTT
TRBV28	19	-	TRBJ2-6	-	CASSFRAGRAASGANVLTF	TGTGCCAGCAGTTTTAGGGCGGGCAGGGCCGCCTCTGGGGCCAACGTCCTGACTTTC
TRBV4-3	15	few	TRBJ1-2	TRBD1	CASSQGAGGFYGYTF	TGCGCCAGCAGCCAAGGCGCAGGGGGCTTCTATGGCTACACCTTC
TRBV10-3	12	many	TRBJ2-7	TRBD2	CAISDPGLPQYF	TGTGCCATCAGTGATCCGGGACTACCGCAGTACTTC
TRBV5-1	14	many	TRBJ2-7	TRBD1	CASSFGTGLYEQYF	TGCGCCAGCAGCTTTGGGACAGGGCTCTACGAGCAGTACTTC
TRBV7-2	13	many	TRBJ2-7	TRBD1	CASSFQGDYEQYF	TGTGCCAGCAGCTTTCAGGGGGACTACGAGCAGTACTTC
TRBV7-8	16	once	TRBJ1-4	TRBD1	CASSLGGGQGSGKLFF	TGTGCCAGCAGCTTAGGTGGGGGACAGGGCTCAGGAAAACTGTTTTTT
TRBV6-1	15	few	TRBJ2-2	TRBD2	CASSRTSGLTGELFF	TGTGCCAGCAGTCGGACTAGCGGCCTCACCGGGGAGCTGTTTTTT
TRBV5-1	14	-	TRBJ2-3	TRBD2	CASSLAARGDTQYF	TGCGCCAGCAGCTTGGCCGCGCGGGGGGATACGCAGTATTTT
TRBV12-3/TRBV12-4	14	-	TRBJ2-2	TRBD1	CASTDRGLTGELFF	TGTGCCAGCACCGACAGGGGGCTCACCGGGGAGCTGTTTTTT
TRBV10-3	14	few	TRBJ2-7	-	CAISAAWSAFEQYF	TGTGCCATCAGTGCAGCTTGGTCTGCTTTCGAGCAGTACTTC
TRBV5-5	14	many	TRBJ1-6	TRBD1	CASSPGTGNSPLHF	TGTGCCAGCAGCCCCGGGACAGGCAATTCACCCCTCCACTTT
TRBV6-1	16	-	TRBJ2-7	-	CASSALVGRSSYEQYF	TGTGCCAGCAGTGCCTTGGTGGGTAGAAGCTCCTACGAGCAGTACTTC
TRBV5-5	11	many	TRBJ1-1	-	CASSLLSEAFF	TGTGCCAGCAGCTTGTTGAGTGAAGCTTTCTTT
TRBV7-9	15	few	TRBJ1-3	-	CASRFSGSSGNTIYF	TGTGCCAGCAGATTCTCCGGGAGCTCTGGAAACACCATATATTTT
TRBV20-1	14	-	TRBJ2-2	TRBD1	CSARNSQGAGELFF	TGCAGTGCTAGAAATTCACAGGGGGCCGGGGAGCTGTTTTTT
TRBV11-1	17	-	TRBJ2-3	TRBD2	CASSLSPRGGETDTQYF	TGTGCCAGCAGCTTATCCCCCCGGGGGGGGGAGACAGATACGCAGTATTTT
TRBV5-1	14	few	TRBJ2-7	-	CASSLIGSGDEQYF	TGCGCCAGCAGCTTGATAGGGTCCGGGGACGAGCAGTACTTC
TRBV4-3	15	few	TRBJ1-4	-	CASSPAGHLNEKLFF	TGCGCCAGCAGCCCGGCCGGACATCTTAATGAAAAACTGTTTTTT
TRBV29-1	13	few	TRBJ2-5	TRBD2	CSVASGIRETQYF	TGCAGCGTTGCTAGCGGGATCCGGGAGACCCAGTACTTC
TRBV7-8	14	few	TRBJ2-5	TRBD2	CASSLRGGAETQYF	TGTGCCAGCAGCTTACGGGGGGGCGCAGAGACCCAGTACTTC
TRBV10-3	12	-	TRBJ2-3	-	CAISAAGDTQYF	TGTGCCATCAGTGCCGCGGGAGATACGCAGTATTTT
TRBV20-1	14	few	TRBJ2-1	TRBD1	CSARQGTGSGEQFF	TGCAGTGCAAGACAGGGAACCGGGTCGGGTGAGCAGTTCTTC
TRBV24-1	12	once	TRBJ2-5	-	CATSDWGKTQYF	TGTGCCACCAGTGATTGGGGGAAGACCCAGTACTTC
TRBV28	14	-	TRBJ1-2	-	CASSAGPLRYGYTF	TGTGCCAGCAGTGCGGGACCCTTGCGCTATGGCTACACCTTC
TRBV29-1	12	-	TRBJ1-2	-	CSVRVGTHGYTF	TGCAGCGTTCGAGTGGGCACCCATGGCTACACCTTC
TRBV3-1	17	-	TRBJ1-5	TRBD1	CASSATAGGLRNQPQHF	TGTGCCAGCAGCGCGACTGCAGGGGGCTTAAGGAATCAGCCCCAGCATTTT
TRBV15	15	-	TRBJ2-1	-	CATSRDLTPYNEQFF	TGTGCCACCAGCAGAGATCTGACCCCCTACAATGAGCAGTTCTTC
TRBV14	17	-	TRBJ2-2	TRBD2	CASSQDTTSGNTGELFF	TGTGCCAGCAGCCAAGATACGACTAGCGGGAACACCGGGGAGCTGTTTTTT